This entry features one TCR beta chain sequence. Its specificity is unknown. J gave up 2 bases and V 0 bases, and 5 bases lay outside the gene matches. This CDR3 spans 16 amino acids. The germline V gene encodes CDR1 SGHRS and CDR2 YFSETQ. This sample was included in a study of T cells in lung cancer brain metastases. Notes on the study in general: Compared with paired primaries, brain metastases showed fewer unique productive clones (approximately 1,500 versus 4,500).

The assay was immunoSEQ multiplex PCR, and TCRdb's table has in-frame clones only and misses some. The data show some 5,900 clones, around four fifths seen once. This rearrangement joins TRBV5-1 to TRBJ2-3, with 8 bases fitting TRBD1. The receptor's source is a man between 50 and 59 years old with non-small cell lung cancer that had spread to the brain. Material: tumor tissue from a brain metastasis. CDR3 coding DNA: TGCGCCAGCAGCTTGGGGGCAGGGGGCCTCACAGATACGCAGTATTTT. This codes for CASSLGAGGLTDTQYF. The variable domain in full, with the rest retrieved from reference TRBV5-1 and TRBJ2-3, is KAGVTQTPRYLIKTRGQQVTLSCSPISGHRSVSWYQQTPGQGLQFLFEYFSETQRNKGNFPGRFSGRQFSNSRSEMNVSTLELGDSALYLCASSLGAGGLTDTQYFGPGTRLTVL.